The present T cell receptor (beta chain) was sequenced within a study of cytomegalovirus exposure and HLA in healthy donors. On the study more broadly: Early release data held tens of millions of unique TCRs from HLA-typed donors.

The PCR made use of 60 Vbeta and 13 Jbeta primers. As processed by the authors: Later work found 65 million to 90 million unique TCR beta chains, with 9.5 million to 11 million shared. The data were produced by immunoSEQ multiplex PCR, yet TCRdb's version contains in-frame clones alone and is incomplete. Clone size and the V and J calls come from that table; the DNA yielded D and trimming. The repertoire holds around 180,000 clones, with around 84% as singletons. This clone came up a few times. The antigen remains undetermined. V lost 3 bases to trimming and J lost 10 bases, with 13 bases between them. CDR1 and CDR2 from the germline V gene are LNHDA and SQIVND (reference sequence). The CDR3 totals 13 residues. Whole-study results and caveats: Association with HLA alleles at 0.05 false discovery rate was found for around 15,000 TCR beta sequences in a later analysis.

Healthy people donating bone marrow made up the donors. The receptor's source is a boy aged 2-9 years in good health and CMV-seronegative. The chain carries TRBV19 and TRBJ2-1; possible D gene TRBD1, 6 bases. Sequences were obtained from PBMCs. The CDR3 protein is CASSITGTQEQFF. The CDR3 nucleotides are TGTGCCAGTAGTATCACCGGGACACAAGAGCAGTTCTTC.